What follows describes a single T cell receptor beta chain. The sample belongs to a study of OX40 agonist ivuxolimab in advanced cancers. This table comes from immunoSEQ multiplex PCR, and its TCRdb copy is limited to in-frame clones, with some not included. The sample holds 90,000 to 95,000 clones, around four fifths seen once. The CDR3 consists of 14 residues. Trimming took 0 bases from V and 6 from J, leaving 9 bases between them. CDR1 is SGDLS and CDR2 is YYNGEE in the germline V gene. Sequenced here: CD4+ or CD8+ T cells sorted from blood, sampled in a trial of the OX40 agonist ivuxolimab. The clonotype originates from an adult with an advanced solid tumor such as melanoma, head and neck, liver or kidney cancer. The rearrangement uses TRBV9 and TRBJ1-4; no definite D call. CDR3 coding DNA: TGTGCCAGCAGCGTAGCAAGACGGGATGAAAAACTGTTTTTT. Its translation is CASSVARRDEKLFF.